A single sample is the source of the 17 T cell receptor beta chains below, sequenced in a study of T-cell reconstitution after alpha-beta-depleted transplantation in children. Preparation of the TCRbeta library involved a method that used unique molecular identifiers. TCRdb independently ran MiXCR on the PCR reads; one entry per CDR3 protein. The sample lists over 200,000 distinct CDR3 sequences, approximately 9% seen once, with over 5.5% in the top ten. The sample consisted of PBMCs from the stem cell graft donor, taken from the stem cell graft. The receptors derive from a human donor who donated a stem cell graft to a child with acute lymphoblastic leukemia.

The V gene is TRBV10-3, the J gene TRBJ2-7; 9 positions agree with TRBD2. V lost 8 bases and J lost 7; bases outside the gene matches: 9. The CDR3 contains 13 residues. Germline V gene data show CDR1 as ENHRY and CDR2 as SYGVKD. This CDR3 is CAILPSGEEEQYF. CDR3 in DNA: TGTGCCATCCTTCCTAGCGGGGAAGAGGAGCAGTACTTC.

Many counts were recorded for this clonotype. The genes are TRBV4-2 and TRBJ1-6, with 7 bases that match TRBD1. The CDR3 consists of 14 residues. J was trimmed by 10 bases and V by 4 bases; bases with no gene match: 7. Germline CDR1 reads LGHNA; CDR2 reads YNFKEQ. Here the CDR3 reads CASSLTGLDSPLHF. The CDR3 DNA sequence: TGTGCCAGCAGCCTGACAGGGCTCGACTCACCCCTCCACTTT.

Ten or more counts support this clonotype. V is TRBV20-1 and J is TRBJ2-5; no clear D. The CDR3 runs 12 residues. The V end was cut by 2 bases, the J end by 2 bases, with 6 bases between. Per the germline V gene, CDR1 is DFQATT and CDR2 is SNEGSKA (reference sequence). CDR3 DNA: TGCAGTGCTAGATCCCAGCAAGAGACCCAGTACTTC. Its protein product is CSARSQQETQYF.

At least ten counts were recorded for this clonotype. The V and J genes are TRBV5-1 and TRBJ2-5, with 8 bases aligning to TRBD2. The CDR3 sequence is 16 residues long. Trimming cost V 0 bases and J 1 base; bases outside gene matches: 5. The V gene's germline CDR1 is SGHRS and CDR2 YFSETQ. The CDR3 DNA is TGCGCCAGCAGCTTGGCCGCTAGCGGGTCCCAAGAGACCCAGTACTTC. This encodes CASSLAASGSQETQYF.

This clonotype has only a few counts. The V and J genes are TRBV2 and TRBJ1-1; 12 bases line up with TRBD1. V lost 6 bases to trimming and J lost 0 bases; unmatched junction nucleotides: 14. The length of the CDR3 is 19 residues. The germline gives CDR1 SNHLY, CDR2 FYNNEI. This CDR3 is CASRKNRDRGPLMNTEAFF. The CDR3 region has the DNA TGTGCCAGCAGGAAAAACCGGGACAGGGGGCCCCTCATGAACACTGAAGCTTTCTTT. Full variable domain (remainder filled in from reference TRBV2 and TRBJ1-1): EPEVTQTPSHQVTQMGQEVILRCVPISNHLYFYWYRQILGQKVEFLVSFYNNEISEKSEIFDDQFSVERPDGSNFTLKIRSTKLEDSAMYFCASRKNRDRGPLMNTEAFFGQGTRLTVV.

This rearrangement joins TRBV5-6 to TRBJ2-7, with D maybe TRBD1 (5 bases). The ends were cut back, 1 base at V and 6 bases at J, with 8 bases in the middle. The V gene's germline CDR1 is SGHDT and CDR2 YYEEEE. The CDR3 runs 12 residues. The CDR3 loop is CASSLPGSEQYF. The CDR3 bases are TGTGCCAGCAGCTTGCCAGGGTCCGAGCAGTACTTC.

This chain uses TRBV5-1 with TRBJ2-5; TRBD2 matches at 14 bases. The CDR3 is 17 amino acids. The trim removed 0 bases at V and 4 bases at J, leaving 5 bases unmatched. The V gene's germline CDR1 is SGHRS and CDR2 YFSETQ. CDR3 sequence reads: CASSLAGLAGGGETQYF. The CDR3 bases are TGCGCCAGCAGCTTGGCCGGACTAGCGGGGGGCGGAGAGACCCAGTACTTC.

The V call is TRBV11-2, the J call TRBJ2-5; the D gene could be TRBD1 or TRBD2 (5 bases each). The V gene lost 6 bases and the J gene lost 5 bases, with 22 bases spanning the gap. Per germline, CDR1 SGHAT and CDR2 FQNNGV. There are 16 residues in the CDR3. CDR3 DNA: TGTGCCAGCAGGGGACGAGCCGGGCCTAGATGGGAGACCCAGTACTTC. Translating gives CASRGRAGPRWETQYF.

This clonotype occurred a few times. The chain joins TRBV10-3 to TRBJ1-2, with 9 bases that match TRBD1. The trim removed 0 bases at V and 6 bases at J, leaving 5 bases unmatched. Germline V gene data show CDR1 as ENHRY and CDR2 as SYGVKD. The CDR3 has 15 amino acids. CDR3 sequence (DNA): TGTGCCATCAGTGAGTCGCGGGACAGGGTTAATGGCTACACCTTC. Residues: CAISESRDRVNGYTF.

V and J are TRBV3-1 and TRBJ2-7; possibly TRBD1 for D (6 bases). V was cut by 4 bases and J by 3 bases, with 16 bases left in between. The CDR3 totals 15 residues. Germline CDR1 LGHDT, CDR2 YNNKEL (reference sequence). The CDR3 here is CASSPAEGVGYEQYF. CDR3 nucleotides: TGTGCCAGCAGCCCCGCTGAGGGGGTCGGCTACGAGCAGTACTTC.

The V call is TRBV12-3 or TRBV12-4, the J call TRBJ1-1, with a weak D call TRBD1 (5 bases). The V gene lost 7 bases and the J gene lost 4 bases, with 10 bases spanning the gap. The length of the CDR3 is 12 residues. As DNA, the CDR3 is TGTGCCAGCACTTGGGGGGGCACTGAAGCTTTCTTT. Translation gives CASTWGGTEAFF.

The chain links TRBV27 to TRBJ2-7; TRBD1 might be the D (6 bases). Trimming shortened V by 6 bases and J by 0 bases, and 12 bases separated the two germline ends. CDR1 MNHEY and CDR2 SMNVEV come from the germline V gene (reference sequence). The CDR3 has 14 amino acids. The CDR3 sequence: CASRNRDTSYEQYF. In DNA form, the CDR3 reads TGTGCCAGCAGAAACCGGGACACCTCCTACGAGCAGTACTTC.

Ten or more counts support this clonotype. V is TRBV9 and J is TRBJ1-6; D is possibly TRBD1 (6 bases). The CDR3 contains 15 residues. V was shortened by 2 bases and J by 6 bases, with 12 bases between the two germline ends. In germline, CDR1 is SGDLS, CDR2 YYNGEE. The CDR3 DNA sequence: TGTGCCAGCAGCGTCAGGGAGGGGGGTAATTCACCCCTCCACTTT. Encoded protein: CASSVREGGNSPLHF.

There are a few counts of this clonotype. The V and J genes are TRBV19 and TRBJ1-5; D might be TRBD1 (6 bases). This CDR3 region has 15 residues. Germline V gene lookup returns CDR1 LNHDA and CDR2 SQIVND (reference sequence). Trimming pared 6 bases from V and 0 bases from J, leaving 12 bases between. The CDR3 coding sequence is TGTGCCAGTAGGGACAGACCCTATAGCAATCAGCCCCAGCATTTT. Translated: CASRDRPYSNQPQHF.

This clonotype was seen many times. The chain joins TRBV10-3 to TRBJ2-1; D not resolved. The CDR3 runs to 12 residues. Germline CDR1 ENHRY, CDR2 SYGVKD. With 4 bases removed from V and 7 bases from J, the gap between germline ends came to 8 bases. CDR3 coding DNA: TGTGCCATCAGTGGACGGTTGAATGAGCAGTTCTTC. Its protein product is CAISGRLNEQFF.

The CDR3 here is CASSTGQPSYEQYF. CDR3 bases: TGCGCCAGCAGCACCGGACAGCCCTCCTACGAGCAGTACTTC. The rearrangement joins TRBV5-1 to TRBJ2-7; possible D gene TRBD1, 6 bases. The germline gives CDR1 SGHRS, CDR2 YFSETQ. Trimming shortened V by 4 bases and J by 0 bases, and 11 bases separated the two germline ends. The CDR3 loop spans 14 amino acids.

The sample holds many counts of this clonotype. J is TRBJ1-1 and V is TRBV12-3 or TRBV12-4, with D tentatively TRBD1 (6 bases). The CDR3 is made up of 14 amino acids. The V end was cut by 8 bases, the J end by 5 bases, with 18 bases between. The CDR3: CASPGMGRGTEAFF. The CDR3 region has the DNA TGTGCCAGCCCCGGGATGGGAAGGGGGACTGAAGCTTTCTTT.